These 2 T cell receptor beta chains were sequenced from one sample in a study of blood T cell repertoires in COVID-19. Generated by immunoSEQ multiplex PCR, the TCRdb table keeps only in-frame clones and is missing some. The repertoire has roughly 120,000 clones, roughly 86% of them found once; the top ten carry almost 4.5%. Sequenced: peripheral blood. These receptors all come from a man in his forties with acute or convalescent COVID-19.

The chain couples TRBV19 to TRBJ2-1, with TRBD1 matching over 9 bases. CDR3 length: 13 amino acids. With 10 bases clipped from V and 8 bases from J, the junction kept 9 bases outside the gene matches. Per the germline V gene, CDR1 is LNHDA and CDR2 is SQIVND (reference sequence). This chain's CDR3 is CATRQGEKDEQFF. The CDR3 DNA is TGTGCCACCCGACAGGGGGAAAAAGATGAGCAGTTCTTC.

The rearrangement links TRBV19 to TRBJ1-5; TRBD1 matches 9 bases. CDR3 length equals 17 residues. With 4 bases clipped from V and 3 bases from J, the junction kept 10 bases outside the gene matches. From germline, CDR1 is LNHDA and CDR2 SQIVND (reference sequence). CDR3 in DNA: TGTGCCAGTAGTACCACCGGGGGGACAGGGACCAATCAGCCCCAGCATTTT. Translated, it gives CASSTTGGTGTNQPQHF. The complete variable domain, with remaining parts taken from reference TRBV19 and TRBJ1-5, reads DGGITQSPKYLFRKEGQNVTLSCEQNLNHDAMYWYRQDPGQGLRLIYYSQIVNDFQKGDIAEGYSVSREKKESFPLTVTSAQKNPTAFYLCASSTTGGTGTNQPQHFGDGTRLSIL.